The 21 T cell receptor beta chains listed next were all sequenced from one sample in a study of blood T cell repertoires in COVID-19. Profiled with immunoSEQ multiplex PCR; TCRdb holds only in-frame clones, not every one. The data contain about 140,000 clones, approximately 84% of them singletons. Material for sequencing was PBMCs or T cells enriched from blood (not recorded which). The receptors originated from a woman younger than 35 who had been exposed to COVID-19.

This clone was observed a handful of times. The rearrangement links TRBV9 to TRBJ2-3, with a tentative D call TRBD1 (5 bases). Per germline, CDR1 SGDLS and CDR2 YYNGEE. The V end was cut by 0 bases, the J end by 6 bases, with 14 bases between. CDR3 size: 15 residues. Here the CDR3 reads CASSVEGAARDTQYF. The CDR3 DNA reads TGTGCCAGCAGCGTAGAAGGGGCGGCAAGGGATACGCAGTATTTT. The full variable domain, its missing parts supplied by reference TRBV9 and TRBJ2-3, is DSGVTQTPKHLITATGQRVTLRCSPRSGDLSVYWYQQSLDQGLQFLIQYYNGEERAKGNILERFSAQQFPDLHSELNLSSLELGDSALYFCASSVEGAARDTQYFGPGTRLTVL.

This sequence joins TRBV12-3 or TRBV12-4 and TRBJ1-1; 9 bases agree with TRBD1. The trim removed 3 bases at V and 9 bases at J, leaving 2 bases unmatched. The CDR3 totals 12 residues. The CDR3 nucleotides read TGTGCCAGCAGTTTGAACAGGGGGCAAGCTTTCTTT. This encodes CASSLNRGQAFF.

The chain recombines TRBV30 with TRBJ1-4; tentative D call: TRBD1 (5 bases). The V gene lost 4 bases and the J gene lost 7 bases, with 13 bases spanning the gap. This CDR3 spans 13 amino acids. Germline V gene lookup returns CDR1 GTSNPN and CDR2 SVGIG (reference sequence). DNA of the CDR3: TGTGCCTGGACTGGGGCAGTGGGTGAAAAACTGTTTTTT. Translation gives CAWTGAVGEKLFF.

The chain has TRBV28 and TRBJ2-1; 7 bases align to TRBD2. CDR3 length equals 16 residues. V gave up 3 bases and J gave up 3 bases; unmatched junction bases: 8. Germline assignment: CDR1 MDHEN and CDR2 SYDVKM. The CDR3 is CASSFDGGGIYNEQFF. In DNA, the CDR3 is TGTGCCAGCAGTTTCGACGGGGGAGGGATCTACAATGAGCAGTTCTTC. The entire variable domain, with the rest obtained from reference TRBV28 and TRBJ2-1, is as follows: DVKVTQSSRYLVKRTGEKVFLECVQDMDHENMFWYRQDPGLGLRLIYFSYDVKMKEKGDIPEGYSVSREKKERFSLILESASTNQTSMYLCASSFDGGGIYNEQFFGPGTRLTVL.

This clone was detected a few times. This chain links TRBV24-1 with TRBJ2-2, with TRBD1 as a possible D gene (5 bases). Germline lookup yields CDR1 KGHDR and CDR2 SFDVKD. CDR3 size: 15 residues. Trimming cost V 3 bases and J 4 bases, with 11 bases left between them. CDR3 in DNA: TGTGCCACCAGTGATCCGGTGGACATCACCGGGGAGCTGTTTTTT. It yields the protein CATSDPVDITGELFF.

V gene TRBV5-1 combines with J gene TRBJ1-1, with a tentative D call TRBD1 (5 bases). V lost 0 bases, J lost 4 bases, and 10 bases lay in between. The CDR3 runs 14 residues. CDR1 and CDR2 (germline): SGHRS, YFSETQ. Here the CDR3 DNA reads TGCGCCAGCAGCTTGGTCGGGGGTGGCACTGAAGCTTTCTTT. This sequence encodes CASSLVGGGTEAFF.

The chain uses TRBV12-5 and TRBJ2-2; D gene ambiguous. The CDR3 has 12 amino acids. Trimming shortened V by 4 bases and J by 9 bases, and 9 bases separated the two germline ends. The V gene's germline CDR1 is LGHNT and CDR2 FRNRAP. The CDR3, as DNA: TGTGCTAGTGGTTCAATTGAGAGGGAGCTGTTTTTT. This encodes CASGSIERELFF.

The CDR3 is CASSWDPSGGTGELFF. In nucleotides, the CDR3 is TGCGCCAGCAGTTGGGACCCCTCGGGGGGAACCGGGGAGCTGTTTTTT. V and J are TRBV5-1 and TRBJ2-2; TRBD2 aligns across 7 bases. Germline CDR1 reads SGHRS; CDR2 reads YFSETQ. With 5 bases clipped from V and 5 bases from J, the junction kept 12 bases outside the gene matches. The CDR3 consists of 16 residues.

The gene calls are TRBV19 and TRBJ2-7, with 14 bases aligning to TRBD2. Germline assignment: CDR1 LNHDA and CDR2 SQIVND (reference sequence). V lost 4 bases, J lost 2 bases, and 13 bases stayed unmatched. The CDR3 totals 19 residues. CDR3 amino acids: CASSKRGTSGSLTPYEQYF. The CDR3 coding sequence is TGTGCCAGTAGTAAGCGAGGGACTAGCGGGAGCCTCACCCCCTACGAGCAGTACTTC. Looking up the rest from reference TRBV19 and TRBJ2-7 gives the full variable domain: DGGITQSPKYLFRKEGQNVTLSCEQNLNHDAMYWYRQDPGQGLRLIYYSQIVNDFQKGDIAEGYSVSREKKESFPLTVTSAQKNPTAFYLCASSKRGTSGSLTPYEQYFGPGTRLTVT.

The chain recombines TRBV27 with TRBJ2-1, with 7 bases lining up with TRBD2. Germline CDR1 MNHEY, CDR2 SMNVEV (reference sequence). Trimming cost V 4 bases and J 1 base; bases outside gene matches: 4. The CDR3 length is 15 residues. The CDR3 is CASSSGAGSYNEQFF. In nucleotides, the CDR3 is TGTGCCAGCAGTTCCGGAGCGGGATCCTACAATGAGCAGTTCTTC.

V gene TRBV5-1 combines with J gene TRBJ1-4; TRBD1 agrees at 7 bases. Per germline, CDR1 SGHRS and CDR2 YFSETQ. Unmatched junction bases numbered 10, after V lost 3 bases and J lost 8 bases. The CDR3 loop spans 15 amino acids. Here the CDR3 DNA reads TGCGCCAGCAGCTACGTGGACAGGCGGTCCGAAAAACTGTTTTTT. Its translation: CASSYVDRRSEKLFF.

For the CDR3, the DNA is TGTGCCACCGGGAGTCCCTCTGGGGCCAACGTCCTGACTTTC. Translating it yields CATGSPSGANVLTF. The rearrangement joins TRBV6-5 to TRBJ2-6, with D possibly TRBD2 on 6 matching bases. Germline assignment: CDR1 MNHEY and CDR2 SVGAGI. CDR3 size: 14 residues. With 10 bases removed from V and 0 bases from J, the gap between germline ends came to 10 bases.

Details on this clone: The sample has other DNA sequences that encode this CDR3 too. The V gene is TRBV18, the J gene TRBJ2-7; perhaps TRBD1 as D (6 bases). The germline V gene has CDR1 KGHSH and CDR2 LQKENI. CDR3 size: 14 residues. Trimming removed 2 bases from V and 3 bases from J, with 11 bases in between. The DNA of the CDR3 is TGTGCCAGCTCACCAACAGGGACAAACTACGAGCAGTACTTC. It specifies CASSPTGTNYEQYF.

The CDR3 loop reads CASSGRGTGYQETQYF. The CDR3 nucleotides read TGTGCCAGCAGCGGGCGGGGGACGGGATACCAAGAGACCCAGTACTTC. The chain joins TRBV9 to TRBJ2-5, with 7 bases identical to TRBD2. CDR3 length: 16 amino acids. With 3 bases clipped from V and 0 bases from J, the junction kept 8 bases outside the gene matches. Looked up from germline, CDR1 is SGDLS and CDR2 is YYNGEE.

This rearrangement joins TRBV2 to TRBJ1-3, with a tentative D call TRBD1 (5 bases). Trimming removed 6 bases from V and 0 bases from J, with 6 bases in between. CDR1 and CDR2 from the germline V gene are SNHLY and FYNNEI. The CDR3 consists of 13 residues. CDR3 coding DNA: TGTGCCAGCAGGGACAACTCTGGAAACACCATATATTTT. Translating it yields CASRDNSGNTIYF.

CDR3 DNA: TGTGCCAGCACCCTTGGCCACGAAGCTTTCTTT. As protein: CASTLGHEAFF. V gene TRBV25-1 combines with J gene TRBJ1-1; D call uncertain. The CDR3 length is 11 residues. Per germline, CDR1 MGHDK and CDR2 SYGVNS. V gave up 7 bases and J gave up 8 bases, with 11 bases separating them. The whole variable domain, filled in from reference TRBV25-1 and TRBJ1-1, reads EADIYQTPRYLVIGTGKKITLECSQTMGHDKMYWYQQDPGMELHLIHYSYGVNSTEKGDLSSESTVSRIRTEHFPLTLESARPSHTSQYLCASTLGHEAFFGQGTRLTVV.

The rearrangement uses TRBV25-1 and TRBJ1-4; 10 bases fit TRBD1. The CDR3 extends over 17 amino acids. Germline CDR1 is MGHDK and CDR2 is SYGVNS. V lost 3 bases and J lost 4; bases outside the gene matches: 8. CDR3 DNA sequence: TGTGCCAGCAGTGATGGGACAGGGGTGTTTGGTAATGAAAAACTGTTTTTT. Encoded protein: CASSDGTGVFGNEKLFF. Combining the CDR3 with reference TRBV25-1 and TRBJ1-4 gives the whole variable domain EADIYQTPRYLVIGTGKKITLECSQTMGHDKMYWYQQDPGMELHLIHYSYGVNSTEKGDLSSESTVSRIRTEHFPLTLESARPSHTSQYLCASSDGTGVFGNEKLFFGSGTQLSVL.

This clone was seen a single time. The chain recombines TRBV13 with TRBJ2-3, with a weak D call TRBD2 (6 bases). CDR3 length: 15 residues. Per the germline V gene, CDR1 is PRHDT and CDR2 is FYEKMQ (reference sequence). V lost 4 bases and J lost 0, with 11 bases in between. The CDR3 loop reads CASSSEGRSTDTQYF. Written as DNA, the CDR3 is TGTGCCAGCAGCTCGGAGGGCCGGAGCACAGATACGCAGTATTTT. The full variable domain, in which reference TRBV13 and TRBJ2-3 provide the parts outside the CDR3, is AAGVIQSPRHLIKEKRETATLKCYPIPRHDTVYWYQQGPGQDPQFLISFYEKMQSDKGSIPDRFSAQQFSDYHSELNMSSLELGDSALYFCASSSEGRSTDTQYFGPGTRLTVL.

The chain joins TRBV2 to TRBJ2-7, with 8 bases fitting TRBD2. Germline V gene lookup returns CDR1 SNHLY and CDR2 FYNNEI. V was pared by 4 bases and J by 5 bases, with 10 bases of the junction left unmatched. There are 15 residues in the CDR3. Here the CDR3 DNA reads TGTGCCAGCAGTGCCCTGGGACTAGGAAGTGACGAGCAGTACTTC. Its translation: CASSALGLGSDEQYF.

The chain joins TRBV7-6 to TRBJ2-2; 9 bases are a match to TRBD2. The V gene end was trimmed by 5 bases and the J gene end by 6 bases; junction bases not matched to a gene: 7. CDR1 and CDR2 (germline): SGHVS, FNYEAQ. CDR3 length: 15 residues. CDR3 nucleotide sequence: TGTGCCAGCAGCCTTAGCGGGGGAAGGGCCGGGGAGCTGTTTTTT. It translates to CASSLSGGRAGELFF.

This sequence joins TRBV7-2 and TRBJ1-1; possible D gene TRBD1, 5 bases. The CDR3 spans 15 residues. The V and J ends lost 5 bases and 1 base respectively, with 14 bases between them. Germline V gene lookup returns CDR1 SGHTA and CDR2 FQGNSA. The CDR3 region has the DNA TGTGCCAGCAGCACAAGGGGCGGCCGGAACACTGAAGCTTTCTTT. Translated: CASSTRGGRNTEAFF.